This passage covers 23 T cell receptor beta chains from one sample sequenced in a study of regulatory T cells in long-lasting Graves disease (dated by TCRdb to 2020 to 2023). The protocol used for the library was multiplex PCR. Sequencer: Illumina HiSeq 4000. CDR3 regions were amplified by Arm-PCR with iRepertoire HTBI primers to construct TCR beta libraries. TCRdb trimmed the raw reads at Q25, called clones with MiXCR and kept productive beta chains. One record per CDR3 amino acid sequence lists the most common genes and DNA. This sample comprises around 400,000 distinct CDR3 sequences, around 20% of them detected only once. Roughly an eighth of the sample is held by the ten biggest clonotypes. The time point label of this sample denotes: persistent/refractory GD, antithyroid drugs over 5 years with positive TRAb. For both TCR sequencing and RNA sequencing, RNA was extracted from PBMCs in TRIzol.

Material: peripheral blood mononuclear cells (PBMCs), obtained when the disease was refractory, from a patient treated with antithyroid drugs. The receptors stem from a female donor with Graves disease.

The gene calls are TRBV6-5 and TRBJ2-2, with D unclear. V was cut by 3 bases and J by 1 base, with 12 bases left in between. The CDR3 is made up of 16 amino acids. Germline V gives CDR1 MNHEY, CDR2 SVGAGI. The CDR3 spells CASSYIKSVNTGELFF. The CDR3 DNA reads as TGTGCCAGCAGTTATATAAAATCCGTGAACACCGGGGAGCTGTTTTTT.

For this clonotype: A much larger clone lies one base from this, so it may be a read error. DNA for the CDR3: TGTGCCAGCAGCCGCTTGACAGGGAACCAAGAGGCCCAGTACTTC. Protein: CASSRLTGNQEAQYF. The chain is built from TRBV12-3 or TRBV12-4 and TRBJ2-5; 7 bases match TRBD1. The CDR3 has 15 residues.

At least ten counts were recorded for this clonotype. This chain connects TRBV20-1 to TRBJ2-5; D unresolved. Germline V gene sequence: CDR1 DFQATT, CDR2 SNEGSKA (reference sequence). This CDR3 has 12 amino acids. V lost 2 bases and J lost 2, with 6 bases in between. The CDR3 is CSARTPQETQYF. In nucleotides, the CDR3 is TGCAGTGCTAGAACACCACAAGAGACCCAGTACTTC.

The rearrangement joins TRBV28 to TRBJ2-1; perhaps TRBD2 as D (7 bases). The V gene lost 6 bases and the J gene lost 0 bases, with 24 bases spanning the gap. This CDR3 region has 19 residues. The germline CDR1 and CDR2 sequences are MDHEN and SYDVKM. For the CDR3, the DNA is TGTGCCAGCAGCCTTAGGCCCAAAGGGGGGGTGGGCTCCTACAATGAGCAGTTCTTC. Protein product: CASSLRPKGGVGSYNEQFF.

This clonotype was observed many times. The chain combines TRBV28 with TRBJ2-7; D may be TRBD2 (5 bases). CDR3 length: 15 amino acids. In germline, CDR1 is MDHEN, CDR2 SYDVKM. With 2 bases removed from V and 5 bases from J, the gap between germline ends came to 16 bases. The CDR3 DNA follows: TGTGCCAGCAGTTTAGCGGGTCGTTTCCACCACGAGCAGTACTTC. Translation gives CASSLAGRFHHEQYF.

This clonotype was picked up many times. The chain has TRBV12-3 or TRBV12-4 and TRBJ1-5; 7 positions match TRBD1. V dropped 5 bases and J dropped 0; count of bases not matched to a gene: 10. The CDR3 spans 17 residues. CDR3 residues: CASSHGQAAYSNQPQHF. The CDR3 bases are TGTGCCAGCAGTCACGGACAGGCCGCTTATAGCAATCAGCCCCAGCATTTT.

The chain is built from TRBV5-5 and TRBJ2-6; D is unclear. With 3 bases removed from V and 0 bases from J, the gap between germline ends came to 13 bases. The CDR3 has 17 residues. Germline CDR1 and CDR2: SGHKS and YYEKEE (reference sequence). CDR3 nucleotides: TGTGCCAGCAGCTGGGTGTCCGGCAGCTCTGGGGCCAACGTCCTGACTTTC. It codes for CASSWVSGSSGANVLTF.

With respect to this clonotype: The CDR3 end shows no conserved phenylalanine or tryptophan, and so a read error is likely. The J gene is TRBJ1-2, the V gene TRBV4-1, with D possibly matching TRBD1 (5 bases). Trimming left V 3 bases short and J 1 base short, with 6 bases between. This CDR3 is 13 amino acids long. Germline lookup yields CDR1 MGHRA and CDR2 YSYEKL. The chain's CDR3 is CASSHDSNYGYTL. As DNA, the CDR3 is TGCGCCAGCAGCCACGACAGTAACTATGGCTACACCCTC.

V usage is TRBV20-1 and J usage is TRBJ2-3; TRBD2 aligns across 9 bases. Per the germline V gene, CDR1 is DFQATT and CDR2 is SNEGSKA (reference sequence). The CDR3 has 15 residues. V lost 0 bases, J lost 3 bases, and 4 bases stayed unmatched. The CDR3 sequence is CSAREGTSWTDTQYF. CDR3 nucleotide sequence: TGCAGTGCTAGAGAGGGGACTAGCTGGACAGATACGCAGTATTTT.

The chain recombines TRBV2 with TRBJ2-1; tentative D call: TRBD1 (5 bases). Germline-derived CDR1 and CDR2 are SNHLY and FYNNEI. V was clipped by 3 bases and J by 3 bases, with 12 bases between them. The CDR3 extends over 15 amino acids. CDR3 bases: TGTGCCAGCAGTGACCTGGCAGGGATCTACAATGAGCAGTTCTTC. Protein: CASSDLAGIYNEQFF.

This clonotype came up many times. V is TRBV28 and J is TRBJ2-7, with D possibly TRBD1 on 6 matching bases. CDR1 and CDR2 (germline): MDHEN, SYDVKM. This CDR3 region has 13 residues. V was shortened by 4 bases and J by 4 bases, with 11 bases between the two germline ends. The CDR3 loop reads CASSYRDIYEQYF. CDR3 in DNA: TGTGCCAGCAGTTACAGGGACATTTACGAGCAGTACTTC.

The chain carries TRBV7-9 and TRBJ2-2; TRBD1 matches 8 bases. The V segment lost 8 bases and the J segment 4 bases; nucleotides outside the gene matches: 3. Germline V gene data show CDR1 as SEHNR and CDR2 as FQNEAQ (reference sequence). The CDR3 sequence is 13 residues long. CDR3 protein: CASEDRATGELFF. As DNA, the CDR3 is TGTGCCAGCGAGGACAGGGCCACCGGGGAGCTGTTTTTT.

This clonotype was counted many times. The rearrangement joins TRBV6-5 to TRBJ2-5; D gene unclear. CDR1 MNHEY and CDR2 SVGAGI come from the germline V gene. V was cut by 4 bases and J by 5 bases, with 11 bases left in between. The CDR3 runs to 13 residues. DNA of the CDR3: TGTGCCAGCAGTTTCCGGTCCGGGGAGACCCAGTACTTC. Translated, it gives CASSFRSGETQYF.

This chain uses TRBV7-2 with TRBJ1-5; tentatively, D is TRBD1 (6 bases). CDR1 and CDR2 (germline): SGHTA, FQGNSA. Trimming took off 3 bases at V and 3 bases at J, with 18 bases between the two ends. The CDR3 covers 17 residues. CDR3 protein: CASSLQKHRESNQPQHF. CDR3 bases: TGTGCCAGCAGCTTGCAAAAGCACAGGGAGTCCAATCAGCCCCAGCATTTT.

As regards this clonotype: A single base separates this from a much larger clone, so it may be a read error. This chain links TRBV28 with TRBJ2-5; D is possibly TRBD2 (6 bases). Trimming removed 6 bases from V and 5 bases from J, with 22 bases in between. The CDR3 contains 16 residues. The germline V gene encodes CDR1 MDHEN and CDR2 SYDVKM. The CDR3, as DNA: TGTGCCAGCAGCCTTTTCACTAACGGGAGTCGGGAGACCCAGTACTTC. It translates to CASSLFTNGSRETQYF.

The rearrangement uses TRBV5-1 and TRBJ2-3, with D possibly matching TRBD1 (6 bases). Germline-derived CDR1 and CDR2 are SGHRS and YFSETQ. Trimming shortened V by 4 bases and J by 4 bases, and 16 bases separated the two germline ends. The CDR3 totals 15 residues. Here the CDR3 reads CASSPTTGSADTQYF. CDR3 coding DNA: TGCGCCAGCAGCCCAACTACAGGGTCCGCAGATACGCAGTATTTT. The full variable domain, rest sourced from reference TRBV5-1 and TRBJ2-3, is KAGVTQTPRYLIKTRGQQVTLSCSPISGHRSVSWYQQTPGQGLQFLFEYFSETQRNKGNFPGRFSGRQFSNSRSEMNVSTLELGDSALYLCASSPTTGSADTQYFGPGTRLTVL.

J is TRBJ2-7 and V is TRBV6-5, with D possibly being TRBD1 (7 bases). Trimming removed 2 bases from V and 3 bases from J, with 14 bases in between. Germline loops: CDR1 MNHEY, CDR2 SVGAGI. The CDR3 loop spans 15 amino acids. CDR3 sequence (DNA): TGTGCCAGCAGTTACGGAGGTCAGGGGGGCTACGAGCAGTACTTC. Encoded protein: CASSYGGQGGYEQYF.

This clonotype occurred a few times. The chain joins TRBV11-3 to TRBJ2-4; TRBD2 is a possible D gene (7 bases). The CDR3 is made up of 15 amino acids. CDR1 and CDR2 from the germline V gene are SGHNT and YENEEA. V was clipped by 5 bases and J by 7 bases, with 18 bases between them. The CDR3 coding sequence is TGTGCCAGCAGCCCTGGGACCAGGGGAGGGAACATTCAGTACTTC. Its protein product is CASSPGTRGGNIQYF.

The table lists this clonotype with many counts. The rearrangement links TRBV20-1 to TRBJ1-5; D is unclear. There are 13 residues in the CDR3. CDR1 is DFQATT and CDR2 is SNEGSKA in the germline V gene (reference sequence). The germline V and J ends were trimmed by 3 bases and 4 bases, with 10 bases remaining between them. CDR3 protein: CSASVRRNQPQHF. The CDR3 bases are TGCAGTGCTAGCGTCAGGCGGAATCAGCCCCAGCATTTT.

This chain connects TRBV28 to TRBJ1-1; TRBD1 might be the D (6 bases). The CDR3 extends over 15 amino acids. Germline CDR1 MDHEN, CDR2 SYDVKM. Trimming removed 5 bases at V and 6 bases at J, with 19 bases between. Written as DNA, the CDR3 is TGTGCCAGCAGTCGTTGGGGCTACAGGGACGCTGAAGCTTTCTTT. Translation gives CASSRWGYRDAEAFF.

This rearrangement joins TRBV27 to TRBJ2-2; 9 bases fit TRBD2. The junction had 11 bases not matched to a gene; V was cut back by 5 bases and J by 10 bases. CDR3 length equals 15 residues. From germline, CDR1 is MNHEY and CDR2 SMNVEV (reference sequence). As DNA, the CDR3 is TGTGCCAGCAGTGTGACTAGCGGACCCGGCGAGGAGCTGTTTTTT. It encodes CASSVTSGPGEELFF.

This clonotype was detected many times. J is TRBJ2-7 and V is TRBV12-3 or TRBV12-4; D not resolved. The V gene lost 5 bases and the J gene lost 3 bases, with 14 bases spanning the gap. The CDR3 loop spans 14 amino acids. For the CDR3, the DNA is TGTGCCAGCAGTCCCGCCGCTGGTTTCTACGAGCAGTACTTC. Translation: CASSPAAGFYEQYF.

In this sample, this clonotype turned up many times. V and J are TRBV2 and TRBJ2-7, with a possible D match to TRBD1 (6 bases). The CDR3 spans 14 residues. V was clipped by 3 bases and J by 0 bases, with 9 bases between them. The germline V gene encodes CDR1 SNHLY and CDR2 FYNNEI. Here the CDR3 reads CASSEYRASYEQYF. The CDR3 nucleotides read TGTGCCAGCAGTGAGTACAGGGCCTCCTACGAGCAGTACTTC.